This TCR beta chain was captured by sequencing in a study of cytomegalovirus exposure and HLA in healthy donors. Study-level background: The Caucasian-associated ancestry cluster contained roughly four fifths of the 398 genotyped donors.

The CDR3 loop spans 16 amino acids. V was clipped by 3 bases and J by 4 bases; unmatched bases: 6. CDR1 and CDR2 (germline): SEHNR, FQNEAQ (reference sequence). Study findings and constraints: A later analysis associated around 17,000 TCR beta sequences with HLA alleles at a 0.05 false discovery rate. A highly shared variant cluster was judged a likely technical artifact.

The PCR ran on 60 Vbeta and 13 Jbeta primers. Only in-frame clones appear in the TCRdb table, and some are missing; sequencing was by immunoSEQ multiplex PCR. The sample has 180,000 or so clones, roughly 80% seen once. Of note for this clone: The antigen is undetermined.

The source of this sequence is a woman aged 18 to 35 in good health and CMV-seronegative. Sample: PBMCs. The chain couples TRBV7-9 to TRBJ2-1; the match to TRBD2 covers 10 bases. This chain's CDR3 is CASSFLGLASYNEQFF. For the CDR3, the DNA is TGTGCCAGCAGCTTCCTGGGACTAGCGTCTTACAATGAGCAGTTCTTC.